The sequence of this TCR beta chain was determined in a study of response to subunit inactivated influenza vaccine (dated by TCRdb to the late 2010s). General notes on the study: Deep quantitative T cell receptor repertoire profiling was used in the study to track responses to a trivalent subunit inactivated influenza vaccine.

This clonotype was observed a few times. Its antigen is still unknown. No quality values exist for individual bases; no much larger clone is one base distant. Here is what the overall study found, with its caveats: According to the authors, only a limited number of new T cells may be recruited by each seasonal influenza vaccination.

The library came from RT-PCR. For sequencing, an Illumina HiSeq 2500 was employed. TCRdb trimmed public reads at Q25 via fastp, called clones via MiXCR and kept in-frame beta chains. Rows with one shared CDR3 protein collapse into an entry with the most common genes and DNA. For this sample the table gives around 470,000 distinct CDR3 sequences, of which approximately 6.9% were detected only once. The ten most abundant clones make up roughly 14% of the sample. For CDR1 and CDR2, the germline V gene (reference sequence) lists DFQATT and SNEGSKA. V gives up 1 base and J gives up 3 bases, and the segment between their germline ends measures 10 bases. The CDR3 holds 15 amino acids from the cysteine to the phenylalanine. The entry retains the CDR3 DNA only, 45 bases that are in frame from base 1.

This receptor was taken from a man between 50 and 69 years old who received an inactivated influenza vaccine. Donor details come from another sample of the same person, matched by shared clones. The sample was PBMCs from blood, taken less than 30 months after vaccination. The V and J segments used are TRBV20-1 and TRBJ1-6; too little of a D gene remains to name it. CDR3 loop: CSARAGSRYNSPLHF. Here is the DNA: TGCAGTGCTAGAGCGGGGTCCCGCTATAATTCACCCCTCCACTTT.